This TCR beta chain came from a study of blood T cells in healthy people across ages. Study-level results: PBMCs that were unsorted prevented a conclusive naive versus antigen-experienced comparison.

The CDR3 is made up of 15 amino acids. Per the germline V gene, CDR1 is SQVTM and CDR2 is ANQGSEA. V shed 1 base, J shed 6 bases, and the junction held 8 bases outside the gene matches. This clonotype was seen more than once but under ten times. Its target is unknown. Then a second PCR, running about 7 to 11 cycles, was carried out with a sample-barcoded 5' primer and a J-beta primer mix. From the 5' RACE reads, TCRdb called clonotypes with MiXCR, one entry per CDR3 protein. Here the sample spans 600,000 to 1,000,000 distinct CDR3 sequences, around 25% being singletons. Separately, the same data were catalogued under a study of T cells of mothers and their children.

V is TRBV29-1 and J is TRBJ2-7; 11 bases match TRBD2. Sequencing was carried out using blood. The receptor was isolated from a boy aged 5-17 years in good health. Here the CDR3 reads CSVEVTSGASPEQYF. DNA for the CDR3: TGCAGCGTTGAAGTGACTAGCGGGGCATCTCCCGAGCAGTACTTC.